These 14 T cell receptor beta chains were sequenced from one sample in a study of OX40 agonist ivuxolimab in advanced cancers. Sequenced by immunoSEQ multiplex PCR; TCRdb stores in-frame clones only, minus some. The table includes under 75,000 clones, roughly 86% detected once. The sequencing used CD4+ or CD8+ T cells sorted from blood, collected in a trial of the OX40 agonist ivuxolimab. The receptors were sampled from an adult with an advanced solid tumor such as melanoma, head and neck, liver or kidney cancer.

The gene calls are TRBV10-3 and TRBJ1-1; D is ambiguous. V was cut by 5 bases and J by 1 base, with 8 bases left in between. Per the germline V gene, CDR1 is ENHRY and CDR2 is SYGVKD. This CDR3 comprises 13 residues. CDR3 nucleotide sequence: TGTGCCATCAGTTCGGCTGGGAACACTGAAGCTTTCTTT. It specifies CAISSAGNTEAFF.

This chain joins TRBV5-1 and TRBJ2-1; D is perhaps TRBD1 or TRBD2 (5 bases each). With 4 bases removed from V and 2 bases from J, the gap between germline ends came to 13 bases. CDR3 length equals 15 residues. Germline loops: CDR1 SGHRS, CDR2 YFSETQ. CDR3 residues: CASSTSGAAYNEQFF. The CDR3 DNA follows: TGCGCCAGCAGCACTTCCGGGGCAGCCTACAATGAGCAGTTCTTC.

This chain links TRBV18 with TRBJ2-1; D gene unclear. Germline V gene lookup returns CDR1 KGHSH and CDR2 LQKENI. The V end was cut by 5 bases, the J end by 6 bases, with 14 bases between. The CDR3 spans 14 residues. The CDR3 nucleotides are TGTGCCAGCTCATCGTCCCTCTCCGGCAATGAGCAGTTCTTC. It specifies CASSSSLSGNEQFF.

The chain combines TRBV6-6 with TRBJ2-5, with 9 bases aligning to TRBD2. The V and J ends lost 11 bases and 5 bases, in that order; junction bases with no gene match: 9. This CDR3 spans 13 amino acids. CDR1 is MNHNY and CDR2 is SVGAGI in the germline V gene (reference sequence). In DNA, the CDR3 is TGTGCCTCTGGAGCGGGAGGTCGGGAGACCCAGTACTTC. Residues: CASGAGGRETQYF.

The chain uses TRBV7-9 and TRBJ2-2; D unclear. Per the germline V gene, CDR1 is SEHNR and CDR2 is FQNEAQ (reference sequence). The CDR3 runs 14 residues. V was clipped by 0 bases and J by 0 bases, with 2 bases between them. The CDR3 coding sequence is TGTGCCAGCAGCTTAGCCCCGAACACCGGGGAGCTGTTTTTT. Its protein product is CASSLAPNTGELFF.

This chain links TRBV21-1 with TRBJ2-5; the table's D call of TRBD1 was not tested on the DNA. TRBV21-1 has pseudogene status. This CDR3 is built from 14 residues. CDR3 sequence: CASSSQGLGETQYF. DNA of the CDR3: TGTGCCAGCAGCTCACAGGGGCTTGGGGAGACCCAGTACTTC.

The chain carries TRBV20-1 and TRBJ1-4; D not resolved. This CDR3 spans 11 amino acids. The germline V gene encodes CDR1 DFQATT and CDR2 SNEGSKA (reference sequence). V was cut by 6 bases and J by 7 bases, with 9 bases left in between. The CDR3 loop reads CSAILAEKLFF. In DNA, the CDR3 is TGCAGTGCGATATTGGCTGAAAAACTGTTTTTT.

The chain has TRBV6-1 and TRBJ1-5, with D possibly being TRBD1 (5 bases). Germline CDR1 reads MNHNS; CDR2 reads SASEGT. The V end lost 3 bases, the J end lost 2 bases, and 11 bases lay between the germline ends. CDR3 size: 15 residues. In DNA, the CDR3 is TGTGCCAGCAGTGAGTTCAGGGTGGGCAATCAGCCCCAGCATTTT. The encoded protein is CASSEFRVGNQPQHF.

The rearrangement joins TRBV5-1 to TRBJ1-4; D gene unclear. The V gene's germline CDR1 is SGHRS and CDR2 YFSETQ. The germline V and J ends were trimmed by 0 bases and 15 bases, with 12 bases remaining between them. This CDR3 is built from 12 residues. The CDR3 DNA sequence: TGCGCCAGCAGCTTGGAGGATGGAATATTGTTTTTT. Its protein product is CASSLEDGILFF.

The genes are TRBV6-1 and TRBJ1-5, with 7 nucleotides matching TRBD1. From germline, CDR1 is MNHNS and CDR2 SASEGT. Trimming removed 8 bases from V and 6 bases from J; junction bases left unmatched: 10. The CDR3 covers 14 residues. CDR3 coding DNA: TGTGCCAGCCGACAACAGGGGAACGCTCAGCCCCAGCATTTT. It codes for CASRQQGNAQPQHF.

The V gene is TRBV6-1, the J gene TRBJ1-1; D gene ambiguous. Germline V gene sequence: CDR1 MNHNS, CDR2 SASEGT. This CDR3 is 14 amino acids long. The V gene lost 5 bases and the J gene lost 1 base, with 11 bases spanning the gap. Written as DNA, the CDR3 is TGTGCCAGCAGTAGAACGGGATCGAACACTGAAGCTTTCTTT. Encoded protein: CASSRTGSNTEAFF.

Regarding this clone: This same CDR3 is encoded by further DNA sequences in the sample. The rearrangement uses TRBV7-8 and TRBJ2-7; TRBD2 is a possible D gene (5 bases). From germline, CDR1 is SGHVS and CDR2 FQNEAQ. There are 13 residues in the CDR3. V dropped 5 bases and J dropped 1 base, with 9 bases sitting between them. The CDR3 DNA sequence: TGTGCCAGCAGCCCTCGGGGATCCTACGAGCAGTACTTC. It yields the protein CASSPRGSYEQYF.

This chain uses TRBV10-3 with TRBJ2-2; the D is unclear. Germline CDR1 ENHRY, CDR2 SYGVKD. The CDR3 spans 14 residues. Trimming stripped 10 bases from V and 5 bases from J, with 17 bases between. The CDR3 DNA follows: TGTGCCACGGCCAACATCGGTACTACCGGGGAGCTGTTTTTT. As protein: CATANIGTTGELFF.

V usage is TRBV19 and J usage is TRBJ1-6, with D perhaps matching TRBD1 (6 bases). V was clipped by 4 bases and J by 7 bases, with 11 bases between them. The CDR3 covers 14 residues. Germline-derived CDR1 and CDR2 are LNHDA and SQIVND (reference sequence). For the CDR3, the DNA is TGTGCCAGTAGTAGTGGACAGCGGAATTCACCCCTCCACTTT. Translating gives CASSSGQRNSPLHF.